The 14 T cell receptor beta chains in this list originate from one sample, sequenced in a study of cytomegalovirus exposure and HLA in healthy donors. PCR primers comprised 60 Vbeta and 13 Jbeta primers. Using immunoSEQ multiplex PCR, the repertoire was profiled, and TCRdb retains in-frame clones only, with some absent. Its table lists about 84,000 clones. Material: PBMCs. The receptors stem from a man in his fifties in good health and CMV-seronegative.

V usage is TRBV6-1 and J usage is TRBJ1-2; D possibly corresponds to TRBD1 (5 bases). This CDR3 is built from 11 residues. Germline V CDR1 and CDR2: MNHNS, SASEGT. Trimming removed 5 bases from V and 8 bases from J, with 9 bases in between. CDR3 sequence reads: CASSQGLGYTF. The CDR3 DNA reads TGTGCCAGCAGTCAGGGTTTGGGCTACACCTTC.

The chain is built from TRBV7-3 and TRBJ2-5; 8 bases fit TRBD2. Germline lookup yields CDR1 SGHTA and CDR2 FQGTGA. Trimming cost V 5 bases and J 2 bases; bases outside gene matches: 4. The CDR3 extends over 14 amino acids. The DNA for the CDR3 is TGTGCCAGCAGCCAAGGCGGGGGGCAAGAGACCCAGTACTTC. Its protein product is CASSQGGGQETQYF.

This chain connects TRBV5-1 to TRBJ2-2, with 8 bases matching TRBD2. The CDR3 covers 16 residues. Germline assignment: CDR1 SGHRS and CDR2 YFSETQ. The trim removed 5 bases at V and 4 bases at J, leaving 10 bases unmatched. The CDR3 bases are TGCGCCAGCAGGGGTTACGGGGGGGCCGCCACCGGGGAGCTGTTTTTT. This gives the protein CASRGYGGAATGELFF.

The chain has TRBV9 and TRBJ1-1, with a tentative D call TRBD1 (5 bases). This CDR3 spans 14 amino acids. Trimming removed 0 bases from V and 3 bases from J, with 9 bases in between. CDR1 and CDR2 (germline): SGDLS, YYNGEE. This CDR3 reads CASSVAGEYTEAFF. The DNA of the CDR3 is TGTGCCAGCAGCGTAGCGGGGGAGTACACTGAAGCTTTCTTT.

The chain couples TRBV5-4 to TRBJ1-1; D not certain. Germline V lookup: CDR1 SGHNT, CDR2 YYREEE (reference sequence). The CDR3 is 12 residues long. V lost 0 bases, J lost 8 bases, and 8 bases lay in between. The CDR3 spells CASSLERREAFF. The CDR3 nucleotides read TGTGCCAGCAGCTTGGAGAGGAGAGAAGCTTTCTTT.

CDR3: CASSIRARRDQPQHF. The CDR3 nucleotides read TGTGCCAGTAGTATCCGGGCAAGGAGGGATCAGCCCCAGCATTTT. The rearrangement links TRBV19 to TRBJ1-5; no reliable D call. The length of the CDR3 is 15 residues. Trimming stripped 3 bases from V and 5 bases from J, with 14 bases between. The germline V gene encodes CDR1 LNHDA and CDR2 SQIVND (reference sequence).

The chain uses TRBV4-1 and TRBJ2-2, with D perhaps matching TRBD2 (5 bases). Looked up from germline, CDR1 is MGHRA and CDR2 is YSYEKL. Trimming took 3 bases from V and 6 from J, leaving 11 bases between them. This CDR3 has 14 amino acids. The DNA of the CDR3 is TGCGCCAGCAGCCACCCCCCCGGGGCCGGGGAGCTGTTTTTT. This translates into CASSHPPGAGELFF.

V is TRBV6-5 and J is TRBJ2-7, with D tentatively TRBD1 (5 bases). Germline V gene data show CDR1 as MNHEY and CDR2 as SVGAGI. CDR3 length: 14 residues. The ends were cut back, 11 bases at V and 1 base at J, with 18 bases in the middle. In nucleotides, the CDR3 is TGTGCCGCCCAAGCAGGGTCTTTTTCCTACGAGCAGTACTTC. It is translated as CAAQAGSFSYEQYF.

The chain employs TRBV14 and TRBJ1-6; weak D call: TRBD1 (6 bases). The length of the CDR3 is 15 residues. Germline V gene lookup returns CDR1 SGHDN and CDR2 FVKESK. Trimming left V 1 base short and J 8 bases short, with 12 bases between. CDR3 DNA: TGTGCCAGCAGCCAAGGGATACAGGGCTATTCACCCCTCCACTTT. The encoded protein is CASSQGIQGYSPLHF.

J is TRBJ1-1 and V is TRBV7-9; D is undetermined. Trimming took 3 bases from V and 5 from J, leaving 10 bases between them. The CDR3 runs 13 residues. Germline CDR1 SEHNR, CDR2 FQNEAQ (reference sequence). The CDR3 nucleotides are TGTGCCAGCAGCTTGAGGGATCGGACTGAAGCTTTCTTT. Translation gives CASSLRDRTEAFF.

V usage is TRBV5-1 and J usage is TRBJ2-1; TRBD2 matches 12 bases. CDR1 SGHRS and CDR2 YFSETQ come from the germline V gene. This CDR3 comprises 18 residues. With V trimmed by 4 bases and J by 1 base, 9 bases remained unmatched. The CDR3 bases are TGCGCCAGCAGCGGGAGACTAGCGGGGGTCCTTTCCTACAATGAGCAGTTCTTC. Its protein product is CASSGRLAGVLSYNEQFF.

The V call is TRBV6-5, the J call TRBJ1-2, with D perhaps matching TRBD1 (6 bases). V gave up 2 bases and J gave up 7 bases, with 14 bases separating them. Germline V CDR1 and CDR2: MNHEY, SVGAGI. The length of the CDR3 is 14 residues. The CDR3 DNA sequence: TGTGCCAGCAGTTACGGGGAGGGGGTGGGTGGCTACACCTTC. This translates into CASSYGEGVGGYTF.

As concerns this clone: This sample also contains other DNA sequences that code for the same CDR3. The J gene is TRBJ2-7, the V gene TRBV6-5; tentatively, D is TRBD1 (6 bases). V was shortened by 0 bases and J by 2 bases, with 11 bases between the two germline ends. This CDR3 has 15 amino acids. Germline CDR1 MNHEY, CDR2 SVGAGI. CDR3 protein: CASSYSGQGTYEQYF. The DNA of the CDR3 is TGTGCCAGCAGTTACTCGGGGCAGGGGACCTACGAGCAGTACTTC.

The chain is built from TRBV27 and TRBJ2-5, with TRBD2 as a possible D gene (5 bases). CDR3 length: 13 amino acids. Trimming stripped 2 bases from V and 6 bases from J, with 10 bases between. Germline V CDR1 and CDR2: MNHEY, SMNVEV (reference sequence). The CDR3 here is CASSLRGLKTQYF. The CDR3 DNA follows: TGTGCCAGCAGTTTAAGAGGGTTGAAGACCCAGTACTTC.